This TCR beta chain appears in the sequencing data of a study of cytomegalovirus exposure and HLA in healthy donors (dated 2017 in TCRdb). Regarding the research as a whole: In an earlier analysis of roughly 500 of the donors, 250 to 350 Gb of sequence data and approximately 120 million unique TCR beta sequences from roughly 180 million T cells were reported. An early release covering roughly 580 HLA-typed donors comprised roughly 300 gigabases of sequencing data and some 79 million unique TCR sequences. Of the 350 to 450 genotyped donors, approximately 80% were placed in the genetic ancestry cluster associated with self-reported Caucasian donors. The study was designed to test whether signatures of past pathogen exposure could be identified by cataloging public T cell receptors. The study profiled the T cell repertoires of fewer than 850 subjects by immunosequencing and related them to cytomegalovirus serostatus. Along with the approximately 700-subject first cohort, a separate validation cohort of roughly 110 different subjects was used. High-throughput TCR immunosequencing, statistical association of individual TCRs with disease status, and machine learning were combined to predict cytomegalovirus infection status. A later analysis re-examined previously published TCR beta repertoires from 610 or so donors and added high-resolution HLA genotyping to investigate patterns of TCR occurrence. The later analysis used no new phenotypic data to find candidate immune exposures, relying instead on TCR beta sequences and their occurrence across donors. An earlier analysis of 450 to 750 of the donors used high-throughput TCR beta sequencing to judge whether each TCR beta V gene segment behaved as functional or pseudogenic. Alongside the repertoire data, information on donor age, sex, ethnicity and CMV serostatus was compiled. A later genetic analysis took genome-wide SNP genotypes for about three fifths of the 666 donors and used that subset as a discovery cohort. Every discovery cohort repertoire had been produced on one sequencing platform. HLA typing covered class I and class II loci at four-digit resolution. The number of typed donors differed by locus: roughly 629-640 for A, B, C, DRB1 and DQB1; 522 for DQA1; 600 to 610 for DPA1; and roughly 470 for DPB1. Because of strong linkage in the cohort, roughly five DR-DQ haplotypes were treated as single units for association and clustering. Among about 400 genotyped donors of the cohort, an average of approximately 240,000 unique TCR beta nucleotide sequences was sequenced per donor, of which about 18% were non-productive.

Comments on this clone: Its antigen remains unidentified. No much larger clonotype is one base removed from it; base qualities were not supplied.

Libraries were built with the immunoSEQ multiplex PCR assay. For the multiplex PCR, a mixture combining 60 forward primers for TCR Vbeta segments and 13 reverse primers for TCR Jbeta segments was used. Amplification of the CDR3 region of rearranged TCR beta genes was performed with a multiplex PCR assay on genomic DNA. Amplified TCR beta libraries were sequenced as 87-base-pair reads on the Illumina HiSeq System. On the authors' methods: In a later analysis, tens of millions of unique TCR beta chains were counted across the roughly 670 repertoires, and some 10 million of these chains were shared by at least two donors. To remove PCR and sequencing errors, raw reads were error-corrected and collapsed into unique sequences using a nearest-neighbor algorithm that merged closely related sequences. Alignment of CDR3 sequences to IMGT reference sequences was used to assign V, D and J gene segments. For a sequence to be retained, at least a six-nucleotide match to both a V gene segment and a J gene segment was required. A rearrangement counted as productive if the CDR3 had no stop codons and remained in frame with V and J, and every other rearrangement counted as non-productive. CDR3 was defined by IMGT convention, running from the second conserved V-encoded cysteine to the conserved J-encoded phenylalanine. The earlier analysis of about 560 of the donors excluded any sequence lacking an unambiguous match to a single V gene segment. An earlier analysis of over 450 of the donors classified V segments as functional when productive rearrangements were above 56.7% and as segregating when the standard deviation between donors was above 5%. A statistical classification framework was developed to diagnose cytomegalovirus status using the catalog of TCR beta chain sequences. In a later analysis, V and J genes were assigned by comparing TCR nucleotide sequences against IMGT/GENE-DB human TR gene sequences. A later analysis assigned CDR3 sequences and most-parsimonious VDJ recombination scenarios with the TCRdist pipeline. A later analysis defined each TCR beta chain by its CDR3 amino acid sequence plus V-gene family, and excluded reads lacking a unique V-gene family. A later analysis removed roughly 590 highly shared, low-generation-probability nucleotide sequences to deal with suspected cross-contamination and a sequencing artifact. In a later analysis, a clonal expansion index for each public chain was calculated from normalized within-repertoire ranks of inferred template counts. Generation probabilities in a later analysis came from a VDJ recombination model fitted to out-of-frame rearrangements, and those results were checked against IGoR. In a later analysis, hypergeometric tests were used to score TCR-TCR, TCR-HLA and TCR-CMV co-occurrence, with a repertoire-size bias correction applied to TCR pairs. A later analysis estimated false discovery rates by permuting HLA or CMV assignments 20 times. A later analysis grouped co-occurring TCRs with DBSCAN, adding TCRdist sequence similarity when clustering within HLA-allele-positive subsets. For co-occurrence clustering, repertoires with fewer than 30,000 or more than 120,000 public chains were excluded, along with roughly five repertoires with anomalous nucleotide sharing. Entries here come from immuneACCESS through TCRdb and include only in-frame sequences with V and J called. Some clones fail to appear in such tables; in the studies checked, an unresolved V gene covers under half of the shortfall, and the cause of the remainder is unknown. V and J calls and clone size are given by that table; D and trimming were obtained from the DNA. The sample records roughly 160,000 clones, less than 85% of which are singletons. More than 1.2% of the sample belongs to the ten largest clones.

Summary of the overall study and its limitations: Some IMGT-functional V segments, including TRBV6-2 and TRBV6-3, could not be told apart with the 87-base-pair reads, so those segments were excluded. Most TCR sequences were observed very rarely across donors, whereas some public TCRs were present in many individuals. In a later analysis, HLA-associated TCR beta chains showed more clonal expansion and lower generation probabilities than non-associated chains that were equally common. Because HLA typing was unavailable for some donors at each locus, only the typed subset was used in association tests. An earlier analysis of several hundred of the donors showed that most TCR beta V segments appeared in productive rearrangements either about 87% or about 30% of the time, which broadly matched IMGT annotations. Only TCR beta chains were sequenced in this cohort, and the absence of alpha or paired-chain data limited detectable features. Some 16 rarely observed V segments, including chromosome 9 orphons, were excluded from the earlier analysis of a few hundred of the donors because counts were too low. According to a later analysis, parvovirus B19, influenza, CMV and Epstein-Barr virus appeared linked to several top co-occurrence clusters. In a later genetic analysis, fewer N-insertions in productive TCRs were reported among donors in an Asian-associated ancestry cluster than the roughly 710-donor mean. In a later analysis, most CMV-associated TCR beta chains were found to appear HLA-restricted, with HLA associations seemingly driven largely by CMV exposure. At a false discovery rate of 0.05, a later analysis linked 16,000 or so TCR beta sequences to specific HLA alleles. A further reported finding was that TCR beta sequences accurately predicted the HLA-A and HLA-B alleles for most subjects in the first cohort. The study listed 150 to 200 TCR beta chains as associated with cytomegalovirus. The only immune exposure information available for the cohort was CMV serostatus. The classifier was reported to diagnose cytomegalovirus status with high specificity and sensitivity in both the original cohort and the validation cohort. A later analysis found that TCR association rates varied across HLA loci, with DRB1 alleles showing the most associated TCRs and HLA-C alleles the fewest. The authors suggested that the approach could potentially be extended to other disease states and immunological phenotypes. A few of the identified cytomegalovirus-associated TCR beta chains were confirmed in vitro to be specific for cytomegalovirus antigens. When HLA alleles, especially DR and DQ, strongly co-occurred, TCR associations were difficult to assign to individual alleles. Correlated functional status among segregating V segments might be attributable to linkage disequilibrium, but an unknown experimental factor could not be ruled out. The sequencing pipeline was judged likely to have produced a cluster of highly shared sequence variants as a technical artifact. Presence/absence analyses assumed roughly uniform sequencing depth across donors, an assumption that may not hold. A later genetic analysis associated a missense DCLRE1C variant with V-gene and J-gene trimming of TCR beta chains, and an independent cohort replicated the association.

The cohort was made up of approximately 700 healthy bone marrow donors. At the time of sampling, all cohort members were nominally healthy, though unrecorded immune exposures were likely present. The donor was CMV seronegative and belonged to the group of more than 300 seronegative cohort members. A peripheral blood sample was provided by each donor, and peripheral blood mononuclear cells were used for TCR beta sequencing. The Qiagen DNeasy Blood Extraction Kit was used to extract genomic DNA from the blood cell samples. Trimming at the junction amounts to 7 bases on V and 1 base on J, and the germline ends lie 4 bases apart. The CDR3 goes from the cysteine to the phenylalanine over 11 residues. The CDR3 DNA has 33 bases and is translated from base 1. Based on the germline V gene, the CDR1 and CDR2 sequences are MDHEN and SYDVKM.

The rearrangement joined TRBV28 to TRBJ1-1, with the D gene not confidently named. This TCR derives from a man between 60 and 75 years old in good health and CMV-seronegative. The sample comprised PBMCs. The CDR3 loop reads CASTRNTEAFF. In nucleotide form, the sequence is TGTGCCAGCACCCGGAACACTGAAGCTTTCTTT. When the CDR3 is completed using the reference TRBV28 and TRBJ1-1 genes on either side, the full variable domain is DVKVTQSSRYLVKRTGEKVFLECVQDMDHENMFWYRQDPGLGLRLIYFSYDVKMKEKGDIPEGYSVSREKKERFSLILESASTNQTSMYLCASTRNTEAFFGQGTRLTVV.